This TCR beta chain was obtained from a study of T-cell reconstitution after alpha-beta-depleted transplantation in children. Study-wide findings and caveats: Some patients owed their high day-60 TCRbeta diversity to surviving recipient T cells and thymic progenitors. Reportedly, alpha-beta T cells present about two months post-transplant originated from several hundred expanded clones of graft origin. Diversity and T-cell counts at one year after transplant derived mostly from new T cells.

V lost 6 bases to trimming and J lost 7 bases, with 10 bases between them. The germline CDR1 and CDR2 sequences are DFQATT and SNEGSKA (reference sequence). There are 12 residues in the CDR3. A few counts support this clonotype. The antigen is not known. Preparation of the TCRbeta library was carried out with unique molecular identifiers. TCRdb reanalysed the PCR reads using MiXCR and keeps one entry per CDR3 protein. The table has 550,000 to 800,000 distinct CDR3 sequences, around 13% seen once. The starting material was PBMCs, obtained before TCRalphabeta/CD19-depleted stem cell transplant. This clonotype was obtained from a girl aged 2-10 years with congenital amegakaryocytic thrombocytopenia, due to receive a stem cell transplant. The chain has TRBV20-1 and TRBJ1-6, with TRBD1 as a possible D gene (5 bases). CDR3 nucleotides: TGCAGTGCCAGGGACCTGAATTCACCCCTCCACTTT. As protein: CSARDLNSPLHF.